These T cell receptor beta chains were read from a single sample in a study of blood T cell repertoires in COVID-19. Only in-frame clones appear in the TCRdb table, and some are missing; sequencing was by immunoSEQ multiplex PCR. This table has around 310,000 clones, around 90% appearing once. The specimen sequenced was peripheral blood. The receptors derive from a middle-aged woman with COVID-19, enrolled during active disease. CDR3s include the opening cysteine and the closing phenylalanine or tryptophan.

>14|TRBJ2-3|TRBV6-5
CASSSRQGADTQYF
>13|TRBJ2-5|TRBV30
CAWSRTGGETQYF
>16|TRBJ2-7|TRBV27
CASSFATSGRLYEQYF
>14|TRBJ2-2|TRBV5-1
CASTPGGNTGELFF
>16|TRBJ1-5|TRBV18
CASSPLGQGASQPQHF
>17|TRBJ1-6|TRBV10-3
CAIPQGREDSYNSPLHF
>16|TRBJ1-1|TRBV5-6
CASSLSRVVSNTEAFF
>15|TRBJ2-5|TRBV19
CASTRDRAGGETQYF
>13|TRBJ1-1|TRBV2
CASRTGANTEAFF
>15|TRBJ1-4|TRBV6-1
CASSEVGGDNEKLFF
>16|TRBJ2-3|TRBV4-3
CASSQAPWGVSDTQYF
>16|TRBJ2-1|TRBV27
CASSPVADTGNNEQFF
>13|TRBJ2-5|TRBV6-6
CASSYPGKETQYF
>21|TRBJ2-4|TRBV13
CASSLYGRTSGRANPKNIQYF
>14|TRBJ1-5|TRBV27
CATSDRGGNQPQHF
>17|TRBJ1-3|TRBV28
CASSSLHWTGVRNTIYF
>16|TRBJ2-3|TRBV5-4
CASSPGAQRGTDTQYF
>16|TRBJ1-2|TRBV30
CAWSKLSGPRGYGYTF
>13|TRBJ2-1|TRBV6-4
CASSDGQHNEQFF
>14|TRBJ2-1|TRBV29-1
CSAAQREVYNEQFF
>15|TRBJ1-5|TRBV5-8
CASSVGQRYNQPQHF
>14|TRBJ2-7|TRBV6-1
CASSEPQGRYEQYF
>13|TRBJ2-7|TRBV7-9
CASSLVGTGEQYF
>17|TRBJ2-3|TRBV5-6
CASSLVASGSRTDTQYF
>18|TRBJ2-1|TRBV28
CASSLLTVSGGAYNEQFF
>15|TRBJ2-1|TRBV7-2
CASSLARDYYNEQFF
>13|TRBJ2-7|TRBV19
CASSTGDTKEQYF
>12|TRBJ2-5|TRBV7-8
CASRGGRETQYF
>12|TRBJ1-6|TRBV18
CASSTRAEALHF
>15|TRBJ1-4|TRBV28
CASSSTGATNEKLFF
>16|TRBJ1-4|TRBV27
CASSLSSGTTNEKLFF
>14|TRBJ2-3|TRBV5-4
CASSLGQGYDTQYF
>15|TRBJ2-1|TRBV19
CASSIGTSGYNEQFF
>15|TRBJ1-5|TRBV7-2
CASSLGTAFNQPRHF
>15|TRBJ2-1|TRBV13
CASSLMRGVLDEQFF
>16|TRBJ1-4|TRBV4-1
CASSQPLVSTNEKLFF
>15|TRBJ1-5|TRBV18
CASSPRTGRDQPQHF
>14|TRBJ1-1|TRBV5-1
CASRRDSMNTEAFF
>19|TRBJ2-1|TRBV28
CAGSSGGAFDRLIYNEQFF
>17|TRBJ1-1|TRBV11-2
CASSLRAPGQRTTEAFF
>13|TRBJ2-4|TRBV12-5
CASGFLIQGHQYF
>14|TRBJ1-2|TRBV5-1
CASSQDIRNYGYTF
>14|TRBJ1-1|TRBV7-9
CASSHGRRNTEAFF
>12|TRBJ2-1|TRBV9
CASSVGLTEQFF
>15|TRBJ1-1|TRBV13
CASSLGRQANTEAFF
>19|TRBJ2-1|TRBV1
CTSSHTLAGGIKGYNEQFF